This is a list of T cell receptor beta chains from one sample in a study of T cells in tuberculosis. Generated by immunoSEQ multiplex PCR, the TCRdb table keeps only in-frame clones and is missing some. The sample has about 30,000 clones, around 91% seen once. What was sequenced was PBMCs. The receptors stem from a donor aged 10-30 years with latent tuberculosis or without tuberculosis infection. The CDR3 runs from the conserved cysteine through the conserved F or W. Each record gives: D gene, clone size, V gene, J gene, CDR3 protein, CDR3 DNA. D genes are given only for firm matches. The listing skips clone size in some rows; elsewhere it reads once, few, many or a size class.

.,.,TRBV7-2,TRBJ1-2,CASSLDPPDNGYTF,TGTGCCAGCAGCTTAGATCCCCCCGACAATGGCTACACCTTC
TRBD1,.,TRBV9,TRBJ1-6,CASSGGTGYSPLHF,TGTGCCAGCAGCGGTGGGACAGGGTATTCACCCCTCCACTTT
.,.,TRBV9,TRBJ2-5,CASSVGGWGERETQYF,TGTGCCAGCAGCGTAGGCGGATGGGGGGAGCGGGAGACCCAGTACTTC
TRBD1,once,TRBV7-9,TRBJ1-5,CASSFGDRANQPQHF,TGTGCCAGCAGCTTTGGGGACAGGGCCAATCAGCCCCAGCATTTT
TRBD1,once,TRBV19,TRBJ2-6,CASSPGQGYGANVLTF,TGTGCCAGTAGCCCGGGACAGGGGTACGGGGCCAACGTCCTGACTTTC
.,.,TRBV9,TRBJ2-3,CASSVGPAHTDTQYF,TGTGCCAGCAGCGTAGGTCCCGCGCATACAGATACGCAGTATTTT
.,few,TRBV18,TRBJ2-7,CASSPDLSSPGPEQYF,TGTGCCAGCTCACCAGATCTATCATCGCCGGGTCCCGAGCAGTACTTC
.,.,TRBV27,TRBJ2-1,CASSRTSPSSYNEQFF,TGTGCCAGCAGTCGGACTTCCCCAAGCTCCTACAATGAGCAGTTCTTC
TRBD1,.,TRBV10-3,TRBJ1-4,CAISEDRGGGEKLFF,TGTGCCATCAGTGAAGACAGGGGAGGTGGTGAAAAACTGTTTTTT
TRBD1,once,TRBV7-2,TRBJ2-7,CASSVQGFAYEQYF,TGTGCCAGCAGCGTACAGGGGTTTGCCTACGAGCAGTACTTC
.,.,TRBV2,TRBJ2-2,CASSVMAGRNTGELFF,TGTGCCAGCAGTGTCATGGCGGGGAGAAACACCGGGGAGCTGTTTTTT
TRBD1,.,TRBV5-6,TRBJ1-6,CASSLVQGGSPLHF,TGTGCCAGCAGCTTGGTACAGGGGGGCTCACCCCTCCACTTT
.,.,TRBV12-2,TRBJ2-7,CASRFLEQYF,TGTGCAAGTCGCTTTCTCGAGCAGTACTTC
TRBD1,.,TRBV7-8,TRBJ2-7,CASSQRTGWNSYEQYF,TGTGCCAGCAGCCAGAGGACAGGGTGGAACTCCTACGAGCAGTACTTC
.,.,TRBV5-1,TRBJ1-6,CASSLGETSISTLHF,TGCGCCAGCAGCCTGGGAGAGACATCCATCTCCACCCTCCACTTT
TRBD1,.,TRBV29-1,TRBJ1-3,CSAELTGRPSGNTIYF,TGCAGCGCCGAGCTGACAGGGCGACCCTCTGGAAACACCATATATTTT
TRBD1,.,TRBV12-5,TRBJ1-1,CASGLVNGMEGADTEAFF,TGTGCTAGTGGTTTGGTAAATGGTATGGAGGGGGCGGACACTGAAGCTTTCTTT
.,.,TRBV4-1,TRBJ1-2,CASSQVVAELNGYTF,TGCGCCAGCAGCCAAGTTGTAGCAGAATTGAATGGCTACACCTTC
TRBD1,.,TRBV25-1,TRBJ1-6,CASSETSGGTGNSPLHF,TGTGCCAGCAGTGAAACGAGCGGCGGGACAGGGAATTCACCCCTCCACTTT
.,.,TRBV5-1,TRBJ1-2,CASSLTFSGGGYTF,TGCGCCAGCAGCCTTACTTTTTCAGGTGGTGGCTACACCTTC
.,.,TRBV27,TRBJ1-5,CASSYRANVNQPQHF,TGTGCCAGCAGTTACAGGGCTAACGTCAATCAGCCCCAGCATTTT
.,few,TRBV27,TRBJ1-6,CASSLVRANYNSPLHF,TGTGCCAGCAGTTTAGTCAGGGCTAACTATAATTCACCCCTCCACTTT
.,.,TRBV5-6,TRBJ2-7,CASSYGISESSYEQYF,TGTGCCAGCAGCTACGGGATTAGCGAAAGCTCCTACGAGCAGTACTTC
TRBD1,.,TRBV15,TRBJ2-5,CATSRARGILETQYF,TGTGCCACCAGCAGGGCCAGGGGGATACTAGAGACCCAGTACTTC
.,.,TRBV5-6,TRBJ2-3,CASSFRAYADTQYF,TGTGCCAGCAGCTTCAGGGCGTACGCAGATACGCAGTATTTT
.,.,TRBV9,TRBJ2-3,CASSYDRRGDTQYF,TGTGCCAGCAGCTATGATCGCCGGGGAGATACGCAGTATTTT
TRBD1,.,TRBV29-1,TRBJ2-7,CSVVGTGTSYEQYF,TGCAGCGTTGTAGGGACAGGCACCTCCTACGAGCAGTACTTC
TRBD2,once,TRBV5-6,TRBJ2-3,CASSATGTSATDTQYF,TGTGCCAGCAGCGCCACCGGGACTAGTGCCACAGATACGCAGTATTTT
.,.,TRBV7-9,TRBJ1-1,CASSFQIMNTEAFF,TGTGCCAGCAGCTTTCAGATTATGAACACTGAAGCTTTCTTT
.,.,TRBV25-1,TRBJ1-2,CASSEWGDGYTF,TGTGCCAGCAGTGAATGGGGAGATGGCTACACCTTC
.,.,TRBV11-2,TRBJ2-2,CASSRGTRVTNTGELFF,TGTGCCAGCAGCCGGGGGACGAGGGTAACGAACACCGGGGAGCTGTTTTTT
TRBD1,.,TRBV29-1,TRBJ2-7,CSVESDRGLGEQYF,TGCAGCGTTGAGTCGGACAGGGGGCTTGGAGAGCAGTACTTC
TRBD1,.,TRBV28,TRBJ1-2,CASKRGGRGDF,TGTGCCAGCAAAAGAGGGGGCCGTGGGGACTTC
TRBD1,.,TRBV29-1,TRBJ1-1,CSAKRQGGTEAFF,TGCAGCGCAAAAAGACAGGGGGGCACTGAAGCTTTCTTT
.,once,TRBV18,TRBJ1-1,CASSPPQIPAFF,TGTGCCAGCTCACCACCGCAGATCCCAGCTTTCTTT
TRBD1,.,TRBV7-9,TRBJ2-1,CASSLARGNNEQFF,TGTGCCAGCAGCCTCGCCAGGGGGAACAATGAGCAGTTCTTC
.,.,TRBV5-4,TRBJ1-6,CASSPDRSSPLHF,TGTGCCAGCAGCCCGGACAGATCTTCACCCCTCCACTTT
TRBD2,.,TRBV7-9,TRBJ2-1,CASSPLGAGGYNEQFF,TGTGCCAGCAGCCCCTTGGGGGCGGGGGGATACAATGAGCAGTTCTTC
.,.,TRBV27,TRBJ1-4,CASKSGGIGEKLFF,TGTGCCAGCAAATCCGGGGGGATAGGAGAAAAACTGTTTTTT
.,.,TRBV5-4,TRBJ1-1,CASSLRYRGHTEAFF,TGTGCCAGCAGCCTCAGATATCGAGGGCACACTGAAGCTTTCTTT
.,once,TRBV7-9,TRBJ1-3,CASSLGPGQSGNTIYF,TGTGCCAGCAGCTTAGGCCCAGGGCAAAGCGGAAACACCATATATTTT
TRBD1,.,TRBV19,TRBJ1-1,CASRGQGDTEAFF,TGTGCCAGTAGGGGACAGGGGGACACTGAAGCTTTCTTT
TRBD1,.,TRBV5-1,TRBJ2-3,CASSLQGARGTDTQYF,TGCGCCAGCAGCCTGCAGGGGGCGAGGGGCACAGATACGCAGTATTTT
TRBD1,.,TRBV18,TRBJ2-7,CASSPSGQGAYEQYF,TGTGCCAGCTCACCCTCCGGACAGGGCGCCTACGAGCAGTACTTC
.,.,TRBV11-2,TRBJ2-5,CASSLGNRVQETQYF,TGTGCCAGCAGCTTAGGGAACAGGGTTCAAGAGACCCAGTACTTC
TRBD2,.,TRBV13,TRBJ2-1,CASSLESGLRGTSGGNEQFF,TGTGCCAGCAGCTTAGAAAGCGGGTTAAGGGGGACTAGCGGGGGCAATGAGCAGTTCTTC
.,.,TRBV4-1,TRBJ1-4,CASSHIFKDSREKLFF,TGCGCCAGTAGCCATATTTTTAAGGACTCGAGGGAAAAACTGTTTTTT
.,.,TRBV29-1,TRBJ2-5,CSVGARETQYF,TGCAGCGTTGGCGCGAGGGAGACCCAGTACTTC
.,.,TRBV18,TRBJ1-4,CASSPSGSTSEKLFF,TGTGCCAGCTCACCATCAGGCTCTACAAGTGAAAAACTGTTTTTT
TRBD1,.,TRBV4-1,TRBJ1-5,CASSPLTGQGDMSNQPQHF,TGCGCCAGCAGCCCCCTTACGGGACAGGGGGACATGAGCAATCAGCCCCAGCATTTT
TRBD1,.,TRBV6-5,TRBJ1-1,CASSYSGQGGGTEAFF,TGTGCCAGCAGTTACTCCGGACAGGGGGGAGGGACTGAAGCTTTCTTT
TRBD1,.,TRBV18,TRBJ2-1,CASSPGTGAYNEQFF,TGTGCCAGCTCCCCAGGGACAGGTGCCTACAATGAGCAGTTCTTC
TRBD2,.,TRBV28,TRBJ2-1,CASSFKAGVLKDNEQFF,TGTGCCAGCAGTTTTAAGGCGGGGGTGCTTAAGGACAATGAGCAGTTCTTC
TRBD1,.,TRBV2,TRBJ2-1,CASRDRENEQFF,TGTGCCAGCCGGGACAGGGAAAATGAGCAGTTCTTC
TRBD2,.,TRBV5-4,TRBJ2-5,CASTPGRLAGGPETQYF,TGTGCCAGCACCCCGGGCCGGCTAGCGGGGGGGCCAGAGACCCAGTACTTC
.,.,TRBV11-2,TRBJ2-4,CASSFLNQGIRKNIQYF,TGTGCCAGCAGTTTCCTAAACCAGGGGATTCGCAAAAACATTCAGTACTTC
.,.,TRBV5-1,TRBJ2-5,CASSLSSEVKTQYF,TGCGCCAGCAGCCTTTCCTCGGAGGTAAAGACCCAGTACTTC
.,once,TRBV7-2,TRBJ1-6,CASSLTGVNSPLHF,TGTGCCAGCAGCTTAACAGGCGTGAATTCACCCCTCCACTTT